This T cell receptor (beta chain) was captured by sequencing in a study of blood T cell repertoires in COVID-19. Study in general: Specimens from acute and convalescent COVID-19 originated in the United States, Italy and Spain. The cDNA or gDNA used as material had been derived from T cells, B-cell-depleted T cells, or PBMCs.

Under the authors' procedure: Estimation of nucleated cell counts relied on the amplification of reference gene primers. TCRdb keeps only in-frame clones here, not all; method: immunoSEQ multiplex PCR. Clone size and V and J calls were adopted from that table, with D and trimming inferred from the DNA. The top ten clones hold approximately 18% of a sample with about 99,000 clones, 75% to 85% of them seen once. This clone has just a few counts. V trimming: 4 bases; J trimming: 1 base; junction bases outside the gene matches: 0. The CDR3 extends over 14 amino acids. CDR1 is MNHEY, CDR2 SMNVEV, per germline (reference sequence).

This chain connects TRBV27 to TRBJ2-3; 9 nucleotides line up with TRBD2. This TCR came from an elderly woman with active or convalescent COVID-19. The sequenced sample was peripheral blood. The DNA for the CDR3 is TGTGCCAGCAGTTGGACTAGCGGCACAGATACGCAGTATTTT. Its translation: CASSWTSGTDTQYF.